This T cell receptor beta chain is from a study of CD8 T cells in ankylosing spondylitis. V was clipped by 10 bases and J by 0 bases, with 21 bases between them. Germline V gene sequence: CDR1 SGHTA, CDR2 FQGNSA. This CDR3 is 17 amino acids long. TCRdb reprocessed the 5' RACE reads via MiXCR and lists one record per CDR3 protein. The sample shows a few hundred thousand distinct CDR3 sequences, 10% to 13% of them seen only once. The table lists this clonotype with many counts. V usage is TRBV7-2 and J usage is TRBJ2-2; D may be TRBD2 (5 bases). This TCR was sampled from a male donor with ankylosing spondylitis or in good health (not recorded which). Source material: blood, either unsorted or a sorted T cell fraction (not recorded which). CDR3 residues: CATRRTISLPNTGELFF. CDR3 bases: TGTGCCACGAGGAGGACGATCAGCCTCCCGAACACCGGGGAGCTGTTTTTT.